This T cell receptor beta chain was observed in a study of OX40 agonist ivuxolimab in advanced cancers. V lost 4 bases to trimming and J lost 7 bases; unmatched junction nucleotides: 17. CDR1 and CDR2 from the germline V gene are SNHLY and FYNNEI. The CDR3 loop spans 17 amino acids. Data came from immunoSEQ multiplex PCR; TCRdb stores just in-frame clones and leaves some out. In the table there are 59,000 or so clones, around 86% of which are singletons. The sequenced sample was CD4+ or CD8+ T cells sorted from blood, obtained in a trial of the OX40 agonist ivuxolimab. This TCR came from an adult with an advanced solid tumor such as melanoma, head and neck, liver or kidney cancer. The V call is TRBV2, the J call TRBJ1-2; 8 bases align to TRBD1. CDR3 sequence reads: CASSASPPGQGSTGYTF. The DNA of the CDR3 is TGTGCCAGCAGTGCCTCTCCCCCCGGACAGGGCTCCACTGGCTACACCTTC.